This T cell receptor (beta chain) was sequenced in a study of T cell changes during pregnancy in multiple sclerosis. Data came from immunoSEQ multiplex PCR; TCRdb stores just in-frame clones and leaves some out. Of 100,000 or so clones listed, over 85% were seen once; the top ten hold approximately 1.2%. This CDR3 contains 16 residues. J lost 5 bases, V lost 3 bases, and 8 bases had no gene match. In germline, CDR1 is MGHRA, CDR2 YSYEKL. Source: peripheral blood, taken in the second trimester of pregnancy. This TCR came from a female donor with multiple sclerosis, enrolled in a pregnancy study. The chain has TRBV4-1 and TRBJ2-3, with TRBD2 matching over 10 bases. Here the CDR3 DNA reads TGCGCCAGCAGCCAGGGACCTAGCGGGAGTCAAGATACGCAGTATTTT. Translating gives CASSQGPSGSQDTQYF.